Sequencing of this TCR beta chain was carried out in a study of neurological immune-mediated disorders. TCRdb re-derived calls from the 5' RACE reads in MiXCR, one entry per CDR3 protein. The sample has fewer than 85,000 distinct CDR3 sequences; about 4.2% are singletons. Findings of the study overall: HTLV-1-associated myelopathy led in TCR clonal expansion, while multiple sclerosis ranked lowest, below healthy controls.

This clonotype was observed at least ten times. Its matching antigen is unknown. The CDR3 consists of 13 residues. Germline CDR1 and CDR2: SEHNR and FQNEAQ (reference sequence). Trimming stripped 3 bases from V and 0 bases from J, with 5 bases between. The source of this sequence is a young man with multiple sclerosis. The sample comprised PBMCs. The rearrangement links TRBV7-9 to TRBJ1-1; no clear D. The DNA for the CDR3 is TGTGCCAGCAGCTTGAAGGTGAACACTGAAGCTTTCTTT. This translates into CASSLKVNTEAFF.